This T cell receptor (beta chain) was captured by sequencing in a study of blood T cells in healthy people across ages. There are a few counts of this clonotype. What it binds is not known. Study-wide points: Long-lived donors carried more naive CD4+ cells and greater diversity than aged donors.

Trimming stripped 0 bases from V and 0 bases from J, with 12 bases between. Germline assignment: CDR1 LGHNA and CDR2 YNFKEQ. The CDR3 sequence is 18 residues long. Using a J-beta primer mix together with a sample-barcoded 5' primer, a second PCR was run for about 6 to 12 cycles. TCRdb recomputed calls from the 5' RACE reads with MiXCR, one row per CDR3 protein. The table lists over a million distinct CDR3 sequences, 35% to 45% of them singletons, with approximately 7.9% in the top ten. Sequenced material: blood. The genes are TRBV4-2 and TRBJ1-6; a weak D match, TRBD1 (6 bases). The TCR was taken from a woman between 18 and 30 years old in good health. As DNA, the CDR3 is TGTGCCAGCAGCCAAGATGGGCAGGGGAGCTCCTATAATTCACCCCTCCACTTT. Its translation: CASSQDGQGSSYNSPLHF.